The 16 T cell receptor beta chains listed next were all sequenced from one sample in a study of CD8 T cells in Susac syndrome (dated by TCRdb to the late 2010s). Libraries were constructed by the immunoSEQ multiplex PCR assay. RNA was extracted with the RNeasy kit and roughly 0.5 to 1 ug was reverse transcribed using random hexamers. In TCRdb, the public reads were trimmed at Q25 with fastp and aligned with MiXCR, with productive beta chains retained. Under each unique CDR3 protein, matching rows form one entry showing the most common genes and DNA. For this sample there are approximately 54,000 distinct CDR3 sequences; approximately 95% appear just once. The biggest ten clones account for less than 0.8% of the sample. The sample taken for sequencing was CD8+ T cells from PBMCs. The receptors were sampled from a human donor with Susac syndrome.

The V gene is TRBV15, the J gene TRBJ2-2; 8 positions match TRBD1. Germline V gene lookup returns CDR1 LNHNV and CDR2 YYDKDF (reference sequence). This CDR3 is 19 amino acids long. Trimming removed 5 bases from V and 1 base from J; junction bases left unmatched: 15. CDR3 nucleotides: TGTGCCACCAGCGGGCAGGGGGCGCACAACCGGTTGAACACCGGGGAGCTGTTTTTT. Amino acids: CATSGQGAHNRLNTGELFF.

The genes are TRBV5-4 and TRBJ2-3, with unresolved D. The germline V and J ends were trimmed by 4 bases and 6 bases, with 15 bases remaining between them. Germline lookup yields CDR1 SGHNT and CDR2 YYREEE (reference sequence). CDR3 size: 14 residues. The CDR3 region is CASSHRLSPDTQYF. The DNA of the CDR3 is TGTGCCAGCAGCCACCGGCTGTCTCCGGATACGCAGTATTTT.

The chain carries TRBV19 and TRBJ1-2; no clear D. The V end was cut by 10 bases, the J end by 4 bases, with 13 bases between. This CDR3 comprises 12 residues. Germline-derived CDR1 and CDR2 are LNHDA and SQIVND (reference sequence). CDR3 in amino acids: CAIQVVGYGYTF. The CDR3 coding sequence is TGTGCCATCCAGGTTGTGGGCTATGGCTACACCTTC.

The rearrangement links TRBV12-3 or TRBV12-4 to TRBJ1-2; no definite D call. This CDR3 region has 13 residues. V lost 8 bases, J lost 6 bases, and 16 bases lay in between. In nucleotides, the CDR3 is TGTGCCAGCCAGGTTGGCACTCTAAATGGCTACACCTTC. Amino acid sequence: CASQVGTLNGYTF.

This sequence joins TRBV4-1 and TRBJ1-2; TRBD1 matches at 9 bases. This CDR3 has 15 amino acids. V gave up 5 bases and J gave up 5 bases; unmatched junction bases: 9. Germline CDR1 is MGHRA and CDR2 is YSYEKL. CDR3 residues: CASSTLQGARYGYTF. For the CDR3, the DNA is TGCGCCAGCAGCACACTACAGGGGGCACGATATGGCTACACCTTC.

V and J are TRBV5-6 and TRBJ2-4, with no clear D. CDR3 length: 14 residues. From germline, CDR1 is SGHDT and CDR2 YYEEEE. V was trimmed by 2 bases and J by 6 bases, leaving 12 bases between them. CDR3 DNA sequence: TGTGCCAGCAGCTTTGGGGTCCTAATAAACATTCAGTACTTC. Its protein is CASSFGVLINIQYF.

The CDR3 DNA reads TGTGCCAGCAGTTTAATCACAGGCCCCTACGAGCAGTACTTC. As protein: CASSLITGPYEQYF. V and J are TRBV12-3 or TRBV12-4 and TRBJ2-7, with D perhaps TRBD1 (5 bases). With 2 bases removed from V and 2 bases from J, the gap between germline ends came to 10 bases. The CDR3 is 14 residues long.

The rearrangement uses TRBV18 and TRBJ2-3; D is perhaps TRBD1 (5 bases). CDR1 is KGHSH and CDR2 is LQKENI in the germline V gene. Between the trimmed V and J ends, which lost 3 bases and 1 base, there was a span of 8 bases. The CDR3 contains 14 residues. For the CDR3, the DNA is TGTGCCAGCTCACCCGACAGTCGCACAGATACGCAGTATTTT. This codes for CASSPDSRTDTQYF.

The genes are TRBV27 and TRBJ2-4; 8 positions agree with TRBD1. Trimming cost V 6 bases and J 0 bases; bases outside gene matches: 13. The CDR3 is 18 residues long. Germline V gives CDR1 MNHEY, CDR2 SMNVEV (reference sequence). The CDR3 coding sequence is TGTGCCAGCAGCAGGGACAGGCTCAGTAGTCGAGCCAAAAACATTCAGTACTTC. Translation gives CASSRDRLSSRAKNIQYF.

The chain couples TRBV20-1 to TRBJ2-6, with D tentatively TRBD2 (5 bases). Germline V gene lookup returns CDR1 DFQATT and CDR2 SNEGSKA (reference sequence). This CDR3 has 13 amino acids. V was shortened by 1 base and J by 19 bases, with 20 bases between the two germline ends. In nucleotides, the CDR3 is TGCAGTGCTAGAGCCTTTGAGGGCCCCAGCACCACTTTC. Translated: CSARAFEGPSTTF.

The V and J genes are TRBV6-6 and TRBJ2-2; D not resolved. Germline CDR1 reads MNHNY; CDR2 reads SVGAGI (reference sequence). This CDR3 is 16 amino acids long. The V gene lost 0 bases and the J gene lost 2 bases, with 10 bases spanning the gap. In DNA, the CDR3 is TGTGCCAGCAGTTACTCATCGGCGGCCAACACCGGGGAGCTGTTTTTT. This encodes CASSYSSAANTGELFF.

The chain links TRBV12-3 or TRBV12-4 to TRBJ2-7; TRBD2 aligns across 14 bases. The CDR3 has 16 amino acids. Trimming at V came to 5 bases and at J to 4 bases, leaving 7 bases not matched to a gene. This CDR3 is CASSGSGLAGVYEQYF. The CDR3 coding sequence is TGTGCCAGCAGTGGATCGGGACTAGCGGGGGTATACGAGCAGTACTTC.

In this sample, this clonotype turned up once. The rearrangement joins TRBV2 to TRBJ1-6; perhaps TRBD1 as D (5 bases). V lost 7 bases and J 10 bases, leaving 20 bases between the germline ends. Looked up from germline, CDR1 is SNHLY and CDR2 is FYNNEI. The CDR3 loop spans 15 amino acids. CDR3 nucleotides: TGTGCCAGCACCGACCTTGGAGGGGACGACTCACCCCTCCACTTT. Its protein product is CASTDLGGDDSPLHF.

The chain employs TRBV10-3 and TRBJ1-5; D ambiguous. V lost 4 bases to trimming and J lost 6 bases, with 10 bases between them. The CDR3 sequence is 13 residues long. Germline V gene sequence: CDR1 ENHRY, CDR2 SYGVKD. CDR3 sequence: CAISGEASQPQHF. CDR3 nucleotide sequence: TGTGCCATCAGTGGGGAAGCGAGTCAGCCCCAGCATTTT.

This clonotype was detected once. This chain links TRBV29-1 with TRBJ2-3; 9 nucleotides align to TRBD2. Per germline, CDR1 SQVTM and CDR2 ANQGSEA. This CDR3 is 16 amino acids long. V shed 0 bases, J shed 0 bases, and the junction held 4 bases outside the gene matches. CDR3 protein: CSVEEASGTSTDTQYF. The CDR3 DNA follows: TGCAGCGTTGAAGAGGCTAGCGGGACTAGCACAGATACGCAGTATTTT.

As concerns this clonotype: At one end, the junction sequence differs from germline, possibly due to a read error. The V gene is TRBV11-2, the J gene TRBJ2-3; TRBD1 matches 7 bases. Germline CDR1 reads SGHAT; CDR2 reads FQNNGV. CDR3 length: 13 residues. The CDR3 coding sequence is TGTGCCAGCAACTTAGGGGGCGCAGATACGCAGTATTTT. This codes for CASNLGGADTQYF. The full variable domain, its missing parts supplied by reference TRBV11-2 and TRBJ2-3, is EAGVAQSPRYKIIEKRQSVAFWCNPISGHATLYWYQQILGQGPKLLIQFQNNGVVDDSQLPKDRFSAERLKGVDSTLKIQPAKLEDSAVYLCASNLGGADTQYFGPGTRLTVL.